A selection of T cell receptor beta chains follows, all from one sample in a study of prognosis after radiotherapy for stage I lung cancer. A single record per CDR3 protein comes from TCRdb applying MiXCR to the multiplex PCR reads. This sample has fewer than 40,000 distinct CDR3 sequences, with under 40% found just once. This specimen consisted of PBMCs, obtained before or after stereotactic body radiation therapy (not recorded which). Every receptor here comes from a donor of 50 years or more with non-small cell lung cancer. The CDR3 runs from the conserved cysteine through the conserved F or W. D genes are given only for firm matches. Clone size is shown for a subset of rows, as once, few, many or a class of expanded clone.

CDR3: CASSQRDEQYF
DNA: TGTGCCAGCAGCCAAAGGGACGAGCAGTACTTC
V: TRBV3-1
J: TRBJ2-7
size: many
D: NA

CDR3: CASIPLGEWSVGEQYF
DNA: TGTGCCAGCATTCCCCTTGGGGAGTGGTCAGTGGGGGAGCAGTACTTC
V: TRBV6-1
J: TRBJ2-7
size: NA
D: NA

CDR3: CASDTRGARGLNTGELFF
DNA: TGTGCCAGCGATACCCGGGGGGCGCGGGGTTTGAACACCGGGGAGCTGTTTTTT
V: TRBV6-1
J: TRBJ2-2
size: many
D: NA

CDR3: CASSPRTVSGNTIYF
DNA: TGTGCCAGCTCCCCAAGGACAGTCTCTGGAAACACCATATATTTT
V: TRBV18
J: TRBJ1-3
size: NA
D: NA

CDR3: CASSQRQGSIDEQYF
DNA: TGCGCCAGCAGCCAGAGACAGGGGAGTATCGACGAGCAGTACTTC
V: TRBV4-1
J: TRBJ2-7
size: many
D: TRBD1

CDR3: CAISDPGSSYNEQFF
DNA: TGTGCCATCAGTGATCCGGGAAGCTCCTACAATGAGCAGTTCTTC
V: TRBV10-3
J: TRBJ2-1
size: many
D: NA

CDR3: CASSSQDVSSGNTIYF
DNA: TGTGCCAGCAGCTCACAGGACGTCAGCTCTGGAAACACCATATATTTT
V: TRBV9
J: TRBJ1-3
size: NA
D: NA

CDR3: CASSLSKTSGHNEQFF
DNA: TGTGCCAGCAGTTTAAGCAAAACTAGCGGTCACAATGAGCAGTTCTTC
V: TRBV28
J: TRBJ2-1
size: many
D: TRBD2

CDR3: CASRPRQGPNYGYTF
DNA: TGTGCCAGCAGGCCCCGACAGGGGCCTAACTATGGCTACACCTTC
V: TRBV6-1
J: TRBJ1-2
size: many
D: TRBD1

CDR3: CATSREVSYGYTF
DNA: TGTGCCACCAGCAGAGAGGTGAGCTATGGCTACACCTTC
V: TRBV15
J: TRBJ1-2
size: many
D: NA

CDR3: CASSLFWTNTGELFF
DNA: TGTGCCAGCAGCTTGTTCTGGACGAACACCGGGGAGCTGTTTTTT
V: TRBV5-4
J: TRBJ2-2
size: NA
D: NA

CDR3: CASSSEGTGVYGYTF
DNA: TGCGCCAGCAGCTCGGAAGGGACAGGGGTTTATGGCTACACCTTC
V: TRBV5-1
J: TRBJ1-2
size: medium-sized
D: TRBD1

CDR3: CASSFGTCTTYEQYF
DNA: TGCGCCAGCAGCTTCGGGACATGTACGACCTACGAGCAGTACTTC
V: TRBV5-1
J: TRBJ2-7
size: NA
D: NA

CDR3: CSSIRSNSGNTIYF
DNA: TGTTCCAGCATTAGATCCAACTCTGGAAACACCATATATTTT
V: TRBV6-1
J: TRBJ1-3
size: NA
D: NA

CDR3: CSASVPASGRAGEQYF
DNA: TGCAGTGCTAGCGTCCCAGCTAGCGGGAGAGCGGGCGAGCAGTACTTC
V: TRBV20-1
J: TRBJ2-7
size: many
D: TRBD2

CDR3: CASSRLNTGELFF
DNA: TGTGCCAGCAGCCGCCTAAACACCGGGGAGCTGTTTTTT
V: TRBV14
J: TRBJ2-2
size: many
D: NA

CDR3: CASSLAGVSYNTEAFF
DNA: TGTGCCAGCAGCTTAGCGGGTGTATCTTACAACACTGAAGCTTTCTTT
V: TRBV11-2
J: TRBJ1-1
size: medium-sized
D: NA

CDR3: CASSFLWGWCYEQYF
DNA: TGTGCCAGCAGTTTCCTATGGGGGTGGTGTTACGAGCAGTACTTC
V: TRBV28
J: TRBJ2-7
size: NA
D: NA

CDR3: CAIRTGNQGSEAFF
DNA: TGTGCCATAAGAACCGGGAACCAGGGCTCTGAAGCTTTCTTT
V: TRBV10-3
J: TRBJ1-1
size: many
D: NA

CDR3: CASSEGMGQGVNEQFF
DNA: TGTGCCAGCAGCGAAGGAATGGGACAGGGTGTCAATGAGCAGTTCTTC
V: TRBV6-1
J: TRBJ2-1
size: many
D: TRBD1

CDR3: CASSLSPDGSNTEAFF
DNA: TGTGCCAGCAGCCTCTCCCCGGACGGATCGAACACTGAAGCTTTCTTT
V: TRBV6-1
J: TRBJ1-1
size: many
D: NA

CDR3: CASSQDLGPGRAGELFF
DNA: TGTGCCAGCAGCCAAGATCTCGGTCCAGGTAGGGCCGGGGAGCTGTTTTTT
V: TRBV4-2
J: TRBJ2-2
size: many
D: NA

CDR3: CSARVWAVTYNEQFF
DNA: TGCAGTGCTAGGGTCTGGGCAGTAACCTACAATGAGCAGTTCTTC
V: TRBV20-1
J: TRBJ2-1
size: many
D: NA

CDR3: CASSQGTGGPDTQYF
DNA: TGTGCCAGCAGCCAAGGGACAGGGGGTCCAGATACGCAGTATTTT
V: TRBV3-1
J: TRBJ2-3
size: many
D: TRBD1

CDR3: CAISEGESNTGELFF
DNA: TGTGCCATCAGTGAGGGGGAGTCGAACACCGGGGAGCTGTTTTTT
V: TRBV10-3
J: TRBJ2-2
size: many
D: NA

CDR3: CASVRIGADYNEQFF
DNA: TGCGCCAGCGTACGAATTGGGGCCGATTACAATGAGCAGTTCTTC
V: TRBV6-1
J: TRBJ2-1
size: once
D: NA

CDR3: CASSPGQGWETQYF
DNA: TGTGCCAGCAGCCCGGGACAGGGGTGGGAGACCCAGTACTTC
V: TRBV11-2
J: TRBJ2-5
size: NA
D: TRBD1

CDR3: CAGSLQGGAYEQYF
DNA: TGCGCCGGTAGCCTACAGGGTGGGGCCTACGAGCAGTACTTC
V: TRBV5-1
J: TRBJ2-7
size: few
D: NA

CDR3: CASTLDPNGNQPQHF
DNA: TGTGCCAGCACCTTGGACCCAAACGGCAATCAGCCCCAGCATTTT
V: TRBV5-5
J: TRBJ1-5
size: many
D: NA

CDR3: CASSEALPSANYGYTF
DNA: TGTGCCAGCAGTGAAGCGCTTCCTTCAGCTAACTATGGCTACACCTTC
V: TRBV2
J: TRBJ1-2
size: NA
D: NA

CDR3: CASSVDLEVGGHGANVLTF
DNA: TGTGCCAGCAGCGTAGATCTCGAGGTGGGGGGGCATGGGGCCAACGTCCTGACTTTC
V: TRBV9
J: TRBJ2-6
size: many
D: NA

CDR3: CASSPLAGAVTDTQYF
DNA: TGTGCCAGCAGCCCCCTAGCGGGGGCCGTCACAGATACGCAGTATTTT
V: TRBV7-2
J: TRBJ2-3
size: NA
D: TRBD2

CDR3: CASSLRRGLRNTEAFF
DNA: TGTGCCAGCAGCCTCCGGCGGGGGTTGAGGAACACTGAAGCTTTCTTT
V: TRBV11-2
J: TRBJ1-1
size: few
D: NA

CDR3: CASGPWTGSSGANVLTF
DNA: TGTGCTAGTGGTCCATGGACAGGGTCGTCTGGGGCCAACGTCCTGACTTTC
V: TRBV12-5
J: TRBJ2-6
size: many
D: TRBD1

CDR3: CASSLGGTGGTDTQYF
DNA: TGTGCCAGCAGCCTCGGGGGGACAGGGGGCACAGATACGCAGTATTTT
V: TRBV2
J: TRBJ2-3
size: many
D: TRBD1

CDR3: CASSYHGTRYQPQHF
DNA: TGTGCCAGCAGTTATCATGGGACACGGTACCAGCCCCAGCATTTT
V: TRBV28
J: TRBJ1-5
size: once
D: NA

CDR3: CASSFRDDEQFF
DNA: TGCGCCAGCAGCTTCCGTGACGATGAGCAGTTCTTC
V: TRBV5-1
J: TRBJ2-1
size: many
D: NA

CDR3: CASSRGGGGAADTQYF
DNA: TGTGCTAGCAGCCGTGGGGGCGGGGGGGCCGCGGATACGCAGTATTTT
V: TRBV7-7
J: TRBJ2-3
size: NA
D: TRBD2

CDR3: CASSLTGGSVYEQYF
DNA: TGTGCCAGCAGCTTAACTGGGGGTTCGGTCTACGAGCAGTACTTC
V: TRBV7-2
J: TRBJ2-7
size: NA
D: NA

CDR3: CASSGRTATNEKLFF
DNA: TGTGCCAGCAGTGGGAGGACGGCAACTAATGAAAAACTGTTTTTT
V: TRBV2
J: TRBJ1-4
size: many
D: NA

CDR3: CASSLSRGGTEAFF
DNA: TGTGCCAGCAGTTTATCGCGAGGCGGCACTGAAGCTTTCTTT
V: TRBV27
J: TRBJ1-1
size: many
D: NA

CDR3: CASSTRTGGLYQPQHF
DNA: TGTGCCAGTAGCACTAGGACAGGGGGCCTCTATCAGCCCCAGCATTTT
V: TRBV19
J: TRBJ1-5
size: NA
D: TRBD1